This passage covers 21 T cell receptor beta chains from one sample sequenced in a study of technical replicates of blood from a few donors. Sequencing was performed with immunoSEQ multiplex PCR; in TCRdb, only in-frame clones are kept and a portion is missing. The sample lists around 10,000 clones, approximately 94% occurring once. Material for sequencing was PBMCs. All receptors come from a human donor in good health.

The chain uses TRBV5-1 and TRBJ2-7; possible D gene TRBD1, 5 bases. Trimming took off 7 bases at V and 4 bases at J, with 15 bases between the two ends. The CDR3 has 13 residues. Germline CDR1 and CDR2: SGHRS and YFSETQ. DNA of the CDR3: TGCGCCAGCCGCTGGGATAGGGGTTACGAGCAGTACTTC. Its translation: CASRWDRGYEQYF.

The J gene is TRBJ1-5, the V gene TRBV15, with TRBD1 identical over 8 bases. Germline CDR1 reads LNHNV; CDR2 reads YYDKDF (reference sequence). The CDR3 spans 14 residues. The junction had 3 bases not matched to a gene; V was cut back by 5 bases and J by 3 bases. CDR3 residues: CATSLGQVNQPQHF. The CDR3 DNA sequence: TGTGCCACCAGCTTGGGACAGGTCAATCAGCCCCAGCATTTT. Full variable domain (missing parts from reference TRBV15 and TRBJ1-5): DAMVIQNPRYQVTQFGKPVTLSCSQTLNHNVMYWYQQKSSQAPKLLFHYYDKDFNNEADTPDNFQSRRPNTSFCFLDIRSPGLGDTAMYLCATSLGQVNQPQHFGDGTRLSIL.

This sequence joins TRBV5-1 and TRBJ2-1; 10 positions agree with TRBD2. Germline V gene lookup returns CDR1 SGHRS and CDR2 YFSETQ. This CDR3 has 15 residues. The ends lost 4 bases at V and 10 bases at J; junction bases unmatched: 11. For the CDR3, the DNA is TGCGCCAGCAGCCCTTCTAGCGGGAGTTATGGGGAGCAGTTCTTC. Residues: CASSPSSGSYGEQFF.

DNA of the CDR3: TGCGCCAGCAGTGAGCATAGCGAAGAAAACAATGAGCAGTTCTTC. It is translated as CASSEHSEENNEQFF. V gene TRBV10-1 combines with J gene TRBJ2-1; tentatively, D is TRBD2 (5 bases). The CDR3 is made up of 15 amino acids. Trimming cost V 2 bases and J 5 bases, with 13 bases left between them. Germline V CDR1 and CDR2: WNHNN, SYGVQD (reference sequence).

The chain recombines TRBV27 with TRBJ1-1; possibly TRBD1 for D (5 bases). V lost 6 bases and J 1 base, leaving 9 bases between the germline ends. Germline V gene data show CDR1 as MNHEY and CDR2 as SMNVEV (reference sequence). This CDR3 is 13 amino acids long. CDR3 coding DNA: TGTGCCAGCAGCATTAGGGGGAACACTGAAGCTTTCTTT. Its protein product is CASSIRGNTEAFF.

This clone was observed a few times. V and J are TRBV18 and TRBJ2-2, with D unresolved. There are 14 residues in the CDR3. CDR1 and CDR2 from the germline V gene are KGHSH and LQKENI. V lost 3 bases to trimming and J lost 3 bases, with 8 bases between them. The CDR3 sequence is CASSPPRDTGELFF. The CDR3 nucleotides are TGTGCCAGCTCACCTCCCCGAGACACCGGGGAGCTGTTTTTT.

There are a few counts of this clone. The gene calls are TRBV6-1 and TRBJ2-3, with 11 positions matching TRBD2. Germline CDR1 MNHNS, CDR2 SASEGT. Trimming took 4 bases from V and 4 from J; bases not matched to a gene: 7. The CDR3 has 16 amino acids. The CDR3 sequence: CASSATFSGRADTQYF. In DNA, the CDR3 is TGTGCCAGCAGTGCCACCTTTAGCGGGAGGGCAGATACGCAGTATTTT.

The chain employs TRBV2 and TRBJ2-1, with D possibly matching TRBD2 (5 bases). The V end was cut by 8 bases, the J end by 4 bases, with 24 bases between. The CDR3 is 17 amino acids. CDR1 and CDR2 (germline): SNHLY, FYNNEI. In DNA, the CDR3 is TGTGCCAGCCAACCATTCCTCCGGAGGATTCTTTACAATGAGCAGTTCTTC. Protein: CASQPFLRRILYNEQFF.

Only a few counts were recorded for this clone. This sequence joins TRBV18 and TRBJ2-1, with D possibly being TRBD2 (6 bases). CDR3 length: 15 residues. CDR1 is KGHSH, CDR2 LQKENI, per germline. Trimming stripped 2 bases from V and 2 bases from J, with 10 bases between. The CDR3 spells CASSPGGEPYNEQFF. In DNA form, the CDR3 reads TGTGCCAGCTCACCAGGAGGGGAGCCCTACAATGAGCAGTTCTTC.

The chain joins TRBV5-1 to TRBJ2-1; 12 bases fit TRBD1. Germline values: CDR1 SGHRS, CDR2 YFSETQ. This CDR3 contains 15 residues. The ends lost 0 bases at V and 9 bases at J; junction bases unmatched: 4. This CDR3 reads CASSLEGTGGFEQFF. The CDR3, as DNA: TGCGCCAGCAGCTTGGAAGGGACAGGGGGCTTTGAGCAGTTCTTC.

The chain combines TRBV11-2 with TRBJ2-7, with 7 bases matching TRBD1. Germline-derived CDR1 and CDR2 are SGHAT and FQNNGV. Trimming at V came to 0 bases and at J to 4 bases, leaving 6 bases not matched to a gene. The CDR3 runs 15 residues. The CDR3 DNA is TGTGCCAGCAGCTTAGATCGAGACAGGGAGTACGAGCAGTACTTC. This codes for CASSLDRDREYEQYF.

This clone was recorded a few times. J is TRBJ2-5 and V is TRBV7-9; 7 positions match TRBD1. CDR1 SEHNR and CDR2 FQNEAQ come from the germline V gene (reference sequence). V shed 6 bases and J 1 base; nucleotides not matched to a gene: 5. The CDR3 is 14 amino acids. The CDR3 DNA is TGTGCCAGCAGGTTTCGGGACAGCCAAGAGACCCAGTACTTC. It translates to CASRFRDSQETQYF.

The chain carries TRBV2 and TRBJ2-1; D is perhaps TRBD2 (6 bases). This CDR3 is built from 15 residues. V lost 1 base and J lost 10, with 17 bases in between. CDR1 is SNHLY and CDR2 is FYNNEI in the germline V gene. CDR3 coding DNA: TGTGCCAGCAGTGAAGGGACTAACGTGGTTGGGGAGCAGTTCTTC. This sequence encodes CASSEGTNVVGEQFF. The entire variable domain, with the rest obtained from reference TRBV2 and TRBJ2-1, is as follows: EPEVTQTPSHQVTQMGQEVILRCVPISNHLYFYWYRQILGQKVEFLVSFYNNEISEKSEIFDDQFSVERPDGSNFTLKIRSTKLEDSAMYFCASSEGTNVVGEQFFGPGTRLTVL.

This chain uses TRBV29-1 with TRBJ2-5, with 9 bases identical to TRBD1. The trim removed 4 bases at V and 2 bases at J, leaving 5 bases unmatched. Looked up from germline, CDR1 is SQVTM and CDR2 is ANQGSEA. This CDR3 spans 14 amino acids. This chain's CDR3 is CSVGGTGTQETQYF. The CDR3 nucleotides read TGCAGCGTTGGGGGGACAGGGACACAAGAGACCCAGTACTTC.

V gene TRBV7-9 combines with J gene TRBJ1-3; tentatively, D is TRBD1 (6 bases). CDR3 length: 13 amino acids. V lost 5 bases and J 4 bases, leaving 9 bases between the germline ends. Germline-derived CDR1 and CDR2 are SEHNR and FQNEAQ (reference sequence). CDR3 nucleotides: TGTGCCAGCAGCCTAGGGACAGGAAACACCATATATTTT. Translation: CASSLGTGNTIYF.

V and J are TRBV5-1 and TRBJ2-5, with D unclear. Germline CDR1 is SGHRS and CDR2 is YFSETQ. This CDR3 spans 15 amino acids. Trimming pared 0 bases from V and 0 bases from J, leaving 9 bases between. CDR3 nucleotide sequence: TGCGCCAGCAGCTTGGCCACCCAGTACCAAGAGACCCAGTACTTC. Translation: CASSLATQYQETQYF.

The chain couples TRBV19 to TRBJ2-5, with D hard to call. Looked up from germline, CDR1 is LNHDA and CDR2 is SQIVND (reference sequence). The CDR3 sequence is 13 residues long. V was shortened by 6 bases and J by 1 base, with 9 bases between the two germline ends. The CDR3 region has the DNA TGTGCCAGTAGGCGCGTCTTCCAAGAGACCCAGTACTTC. This codes for CASRRVFQETQYF.

The CDR3 DNA follows: TGTGCCAGCAATCCCTCCGGGACAGGGAGCACAGATACGCAGTATTTT. This gives the protein CASNPSGTGSTDTQYF. This chain connects TRBV28 to TRBJ2-3, with 9 bases lining up with TRBD1. V lost 7 bases and J lost 0; bases outside the gene matches: 8. The CDR3 has 16 residues. Germline V lookup: CDR1 MDHEN, CDR2 SYDVKM.

This rearrangement joins TRBV30 to TRBJ1-1; unclear D gene. V lost 1 base, J lost 3 bases, and 12 bases lay in between. This CDR3 has 14 amino acids. CDR1 is GTSNPN, CDR2 SVGIG, per germline (reference sequence). CDR3 region: CAWSAPWGDTEAFF. As DNA, the CDR3 is TGTGCCTGGAGTGCCCCCTGGGGAGACACTGAAGCTTTCTTT.

V gene TRBV10-2 combines with J gene TRBJ2-7, with D possibly TRBD1 on 6 matching bases. Trimming stripped 0 bases from V and 3 bases from J, with 9 bases between. CDR3 length: 14 amino acids. From germline, CDR1 is WSHSY and CDR2 SAAADI. CDR3 DNA sequence: TGCGCCAGCAGTGAGTCTGCAGGGGACTACGAGCAGTACTTC. This translates into CASSESAGDYEQYF.

The chain is built from TRBV5-1 and TRBJ2-7, with TRBD2 matching 11 bases. The CDR3 contains 15 residues. J was trimmed by 2 bases and V by 0 bases; bases with no gene match: 1. Germline assignment: CDR1 SGHRS and CDR2 YFSETQ. In DNA, the CDR3 is TGCGCCAGCAGCTTGGGACTAGCGGGGACCTACGAGCAGTACTTC. Its protein is CASSLGLAGTYEQYF. The entire variable domain, with the rest obtained from reference TRBV5-1 and TRBJ2-7, is as follows: KAGVTQTPRYLIKTRGQQVTLSCSPISGHRSVSWYQQTPGQGLQFLFEYFSETQRNKGNFPGRFSGRQFSNSRSEMNVSTLELGDSALYLCASSLGLAGTYEQYFGPGTRLTVT.